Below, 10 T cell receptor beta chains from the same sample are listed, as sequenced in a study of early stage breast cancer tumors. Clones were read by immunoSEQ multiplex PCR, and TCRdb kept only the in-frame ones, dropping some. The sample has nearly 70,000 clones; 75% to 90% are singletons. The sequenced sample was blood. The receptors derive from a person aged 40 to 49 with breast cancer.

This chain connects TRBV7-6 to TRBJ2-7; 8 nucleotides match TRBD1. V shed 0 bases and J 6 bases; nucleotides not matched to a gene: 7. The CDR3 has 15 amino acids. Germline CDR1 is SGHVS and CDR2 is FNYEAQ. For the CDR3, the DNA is TGTGCCAGCAGCTTAGCCCGACAGGGGATCGGCGAGCAGTACTTC. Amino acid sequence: CASSLARQGIGEQYF.

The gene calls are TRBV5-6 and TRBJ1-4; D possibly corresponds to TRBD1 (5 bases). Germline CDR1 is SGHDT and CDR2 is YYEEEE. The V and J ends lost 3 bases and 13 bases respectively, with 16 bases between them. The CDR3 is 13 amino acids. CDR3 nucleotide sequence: TGTGCCAGCAGCTCAGGAACCATTGGGGGACTGTTTTTT. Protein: CASSSGTIGGLFF.

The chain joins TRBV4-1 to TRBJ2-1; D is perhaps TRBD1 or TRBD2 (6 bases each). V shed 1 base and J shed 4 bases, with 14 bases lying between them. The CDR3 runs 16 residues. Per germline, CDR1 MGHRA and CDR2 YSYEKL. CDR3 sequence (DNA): TGCGCCAGCAGCCAAGGACTAGGGGGGTTATACAATGAGCAGTTCTTC. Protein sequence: CASSQGLGGLYNEQFF.

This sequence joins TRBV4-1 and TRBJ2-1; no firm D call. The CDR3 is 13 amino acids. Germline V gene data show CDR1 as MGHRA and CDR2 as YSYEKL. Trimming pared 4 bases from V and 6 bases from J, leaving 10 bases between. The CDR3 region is CASSPQGPNEQFF. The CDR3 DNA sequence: TGCGCCAGCAGCCCCCAAGGGCCCAATGAGCAGTTCTTC.

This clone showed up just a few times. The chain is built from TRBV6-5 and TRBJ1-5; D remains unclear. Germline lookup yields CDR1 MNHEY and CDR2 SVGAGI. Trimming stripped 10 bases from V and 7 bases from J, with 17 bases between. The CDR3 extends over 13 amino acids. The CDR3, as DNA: TGTGCCACCCAGTTCGGGCTGCACCAGCCCCAGCATTTT. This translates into CATQFGLHQPQHF.

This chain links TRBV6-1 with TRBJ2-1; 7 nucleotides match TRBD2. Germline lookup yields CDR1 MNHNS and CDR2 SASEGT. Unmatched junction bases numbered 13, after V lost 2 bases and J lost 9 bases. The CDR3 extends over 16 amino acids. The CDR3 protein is CASSESSLAAIGEQFF. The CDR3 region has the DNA TGTGCCAGCAGTGAATCGAGTCTAGCGGCAATCGGTGAGCAGTTCTTC.

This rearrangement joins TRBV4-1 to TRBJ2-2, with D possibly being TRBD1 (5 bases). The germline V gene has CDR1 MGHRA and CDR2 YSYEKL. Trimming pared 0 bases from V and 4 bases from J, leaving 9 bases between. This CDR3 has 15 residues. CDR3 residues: CASSQDPGITGELFF. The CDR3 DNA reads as TGCGCCAGCAGCCAAGATCCAGGGATCACCGGGGAGCTGTTTTTT.

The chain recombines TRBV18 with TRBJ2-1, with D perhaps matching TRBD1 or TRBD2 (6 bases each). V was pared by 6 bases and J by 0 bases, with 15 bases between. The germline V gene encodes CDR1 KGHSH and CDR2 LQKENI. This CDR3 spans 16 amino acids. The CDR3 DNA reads TGTGCCAGCTCGGGGGGTGACAGGAGCTCCTACAATGAGCAGTTCTTC. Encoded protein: CASSGGDRSSYNEQFF.

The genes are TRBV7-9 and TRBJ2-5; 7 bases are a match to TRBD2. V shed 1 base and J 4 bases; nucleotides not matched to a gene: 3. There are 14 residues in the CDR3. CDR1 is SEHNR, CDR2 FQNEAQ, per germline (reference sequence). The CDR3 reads CASSLEGRVETQYF. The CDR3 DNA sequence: TGTGCCAGCAGCTTAGAGGGGAGGGTAGAGACCCAGTACTTC.

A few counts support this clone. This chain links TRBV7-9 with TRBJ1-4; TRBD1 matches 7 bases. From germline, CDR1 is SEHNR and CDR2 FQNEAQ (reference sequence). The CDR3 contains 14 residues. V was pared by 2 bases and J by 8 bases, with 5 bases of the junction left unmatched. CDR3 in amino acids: CASSLTQGGEKLFF. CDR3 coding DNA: TGTGCCAGCAGCTTAACCCAGGGGGGAGAAAAACTGTTTTTT.